This is a list of T cell receptor beta chains from one sample in a study of T cells in Graves' hyperthyroidism and ophthalmopathy. MiXCR, applied by TCRdb to the multiplex PCR reads, yields one record per CDR3 protein. This sample has 620,000 or so distinct CDR3 sequences; about 14% occur once, and the top ten carry roughly an eighth. The sequenced material came from blood. Every receptor here comes from a woman in her 50s with Graves' ophthalmopathy. CDR3s include the opening cysteine and the closing phenylalanine or tryptophan. The order of the fields is J gene, clone size, V gene, D gene, CDR3 DNA, CDR3 protein. The D gene is left open where the match is weak. Expanded clones are given a class, and other clones once, few, many or no size at all.

j_gene: TRBJ2-1; abundance: many; v_gene: TRBV7-2; d_gene: NA; CDR3nt: TGTGCCAGCAGCTTAATCGTGCGTTCTGAGCAGTTCTTC; CDR3aa: CASSLIVRSEQFF
j_gene: TRBJ1-6; abundance: few; v_gene: TRBV27; d_gene: NA; CDR3nt: TGTGCCAGCAGTTTGGCCGCCAGGGGCTATAATTCACCCCTCCACTTT; CDR3aa: CASSLAARGYNSPLHF
j_gene: TRBJ2-7; abundance: many; v_gene: TRBV2; d_gene: TRBD1; CDR3nt: TGTGCCGGGGGACAGAACTCCTACGAGCAGTACTTC; CDR3aa: CAGGQNSYEQYF
j_gene: TRBJ2-1; abundance: many; v_gene: TRBV27; d_gene: NA; CDR3nt: TGTGCCAGCAGTTTAGTGGCGGGAACCCACAATGAGCAGTTCTTC; CDR3aa: CASSLVAGTHNEQFF
j_gene: TRBJ2-1; abundance: many; v_gene: TRBV7-2; d_gene: NA; CDR3nt: TGTGCCAGCAGCTTAGCGGGATTGGATGAGCAGTTCTTC; CDR3aa: CASSLAGLDEQFF
j_gene: TRBJ1-2; abundance: NA; v_gene: TRBV20-1; d_gene: NA; CDR3nt: TGCAGTGCTAGTGATCCACGGGGAAACTATGGCTACACCTTC; CDR3aa: CSASDPRGNYGYTF
j_gene: TRBJ2-1; abundance: few; v_gene: TRBV9; d_gene: NA; CDR3nt: TGTGCCAGCAGCGTAGGGGCGAGCGATAGATACAATGAGCAGTTCTTC; CDR3aa: CASSVGASDRYNEQFF
j_gene: TRBJ2-7; abundance: once; v_gene: TRBV5-5; d_gene: TRBD2; CDR3nt: TGTGCCAGCAGCTTGGTGTCGGCTAGCGGGAGGTCCGAGCAGTACTTC; CDR3aa: CASSLVSASGRSEQYF
j_gene: TRBJ2-1; abundance: NA; v_gene: TRBV28; d_gene: TRBD2; CDR3nt: TGTGCCAGCACCCGGGTGGGACTAGCGGGAGACAAGGATGAGCAGTTCTTC; CDR3aa: CASTRVGLAGDKDEQFF
j_gene: TRBJ2-1; abundance: NA; v_gene: TRBV7-9; d_gene: NA; CDR3nt: TGTGCCAGCACCCTTCTTCCGGGGCAGGATTACAATGAGCAGTTCTTC; CDR3aa: CASTLLPGQDYNEQFF
j_gene: TRBJ2-3; abundance: NA; v_gene: TRBV6-2/TRBV6-3; d_gene: TRBD1; CDR3nt: TGTGCCAGCAGTTATTCGACAGGGCGCACAGATACGCAGTATTTT; CDR3aa: CASSYSTGRTDTQYF
j_gene: TRBJ2-2; abundance: many; v_gene: TRBV11-2; d_gene: NA; CDR3nt: TGTGCCAGCAGCCCCCGAGGGCAGGGGTACGCCGGGGAGCTGTTTTTT; CDR3aa: CASSPRGQGYAGELFF
j_gene: TRBJ1-1; abundance: many; v_gene: TRBV12-3/TRBV12-4; d_gene: TRBD1; CDR3nt: TGTGCCAGCAGTTTGGGGCCTCGGGACAGGGGGCGCAAAACTGAAGCTTTCTTT; CDR3aa: CASSLGPRDRGRKTEAFF
j_gene: TRBJ2-7; abundance: many; v_gene: TRBV6-1; d_gene: TRBD1; CDR3nt: TGTGCCAGCAACCCGACAGGGAGCTCCTACGAGCAGTACTTC; CDR3aa: CASNPTGSSYEQYF
j_gene: TRBJ2-1; abundance: NA; v_gene: TRBV5-1; d_gene: TRBD2; CDR3nt: TGCGCCAGCCAATCAGCGGGGCTGAACAATGAGCAGTTCTTC; CDR3aa: CASQSAGLNNEQFF
j_gene: TRBJ2-1; abundance: few; v_gene: TRBV4-1; d_gene: TRBD2; CDR3nt: TGCGCCAGCAGCCAAGATTGGGGACTAGCGGAATACAATGAGCAGTTCTTC; CDR3aa: CASSQDWGLAEYNEQFF
j_gene: TRBJ1-5; abundance: many; v_gene: TRBV20-1; d_gene: NA; CDR3nt: TGCAGTGCTGTCGACAGGTTATCTAGCAATCAGCCCCAGCATTTT; CDR3aa: CSAVDRLSSNQPQHF
j_gene: TRBJ1-2; abundance: few; v_gene: TRBV28; d_gene: TRBD1; CDR3nt: TGTGCCAGCAGTTTGCTCCCCGGACAGGGAGGCTATGGCTACACCTTC; CDR3aa: CASSLLPGQGGYGYTF
j_gene: TRBJ2-7; abundance: few; v_gene: TRBV27; d_gene: NA; CDR3nt: TGTGCCAGCAGAAGGTCGCTATACGAGCAGTACTTC; CDR3aa: CASRRSLYEQYF
j_gene: TRBJ2-7; abundance: many; v_gene: TRBV7-6; d_gene: NA; CDR3nt: TGTGCCAGCGCGGCGGGACAGATCTACGAGCAGTACTTC; CDR3aa: CASAAGQIYEQYF
j_gene: TRBJ1-5; abundance: few; v_gene: TRBV5-8; d_gene: NA; CDR3nt: TGTGCCAGCAGCAAACTTGGGCAGCCCCAGCATTTT; CDR3aa: CASSKLGQPQHF
j_gene: TRBJ2-1; abundance: few; v_gene: TRBV6-1; d_gene: NA; CDR3nt: TGTGCCAGCAGTGAAAGGTTAAGTTCTAATTCCCTTAGTGGCAATGAGCAGTTCTTC; CDR3aa: CASSERLSSNSLSGNEQFF
j_gene: TRBJ1-1; abundance: many; v_gene: TRBV20-1; d_gene: NA; CDR3nt: TGCAGTGCTAGAGATTTAATCGGGGGGGAAACTGAAGCTTTCTTT; CDR3aa: CSARDLIGGETEAFF
j_gene: TRBJ2-5; abundance: NA; v_gene: TRBV4-2; d_gene: TRBD2; CDR3nt: TGTGCCAGCAGCCAAGCGTCGGGAGGGGCTGGGACCCAGTACTTC; CDR3aa: CASSQASGGAGTQYF
j_gene: TRBJ2-1; abundance: many; v_gene: TRBV5-1; d_gene: TRBD2; CDR3nt: TGTGCCAGCAGCTCGGGACTAGCGGGAGTTAGCTACAATGAGCAGTTCTTC; CDR3aa: CASSSGLAGVSYNEQFF
j_gene: TRBJ2-1; abundance: few; v_gene: TRBV6-2/TRBV6-3; d_gene: TRBD2; CDR3nt: TGTGCCAGCAGCACGACTAGCGGGAGTCTTGGGAATGAGCAGTTCTTC; CDR3aa: CASSTTSGSLGNEQFF
j_gene: TRBJ2-1; abundance: many; v_gene: TRBV7-2; d_gene: NA; CDR3nt: TGTGCCAGCAGCCCGGACCACCTGCTCTACAATGAGCAGTTCTTC; CDR3aa: CASSPDHLLYNEQFF
j_gene: TRBJ2-7; abundance: many; v_gene: TRBV11-1; d_gene: TRBD2; CDR3nt: TGTGCCAGCAGCTTAGCCCGCGGGAGGGAGTACGAGCAGTACTTC; CDR3aa: CASSLARGREYEQYF
j_gene: TRBJ2-1; abundance: many; v_gene: TRBV29-1; d_gene: NA; CDR3nt: TGCAGCGAAGGAAACAATGAGCAGTTCTTC; CDR3aa: CSEGNNEQFF
j_gene: TRBJ2-7; abundance: many; v_gene: TRBV13; d_gene: NA; CDR3nt: TGTGCCAGCAGACCGACAGGCCCCAGCTCCTACGAGCAGTACTTC; CDR3aa: CASRPTGPSSYEQYF
j_gene: TRBJ1-1; abundance: few; v_gene: TRBV25-1; d_gene: NA; CDR3nt: TGTGCCAGCAGTGAATCGACGGGGGCAACTGAAGCTTTCTTT; CDR3aa: CASSESTGATEAFF
j_gene: TRBJ2-7; abundance: many; v_gene: TRBV9; d_gene: TRBD2; CDR3nt: TGTGCCAGCAGCGTAGGTGCTAGCGGTCACTACGAGCAGTACTTC; CDR3aa: CASSVGASGHYEQYF
j_gene: TRBJ1-1; abundance: NA; v_gene: TRBV5-1; d_gene: NA; CDR3nt: TGCGCCGGCAGCTTGGTGGGTTACACTGAAGCTTTCTTT; CDR3aa: CAGSLVGYTEAFF
j_gene: TRBJ2-2; abundance: many; v_gene: TRBV20-1; d_gene: NA; CDR3nt: TGCAGTGCTAGAGTGGGACAGGGGAGACTAGCGGGTCACACCGGGGAGCTGTTTTTT; CDR3aa: CSARVGQGRLAGHTGELFF
j_gene: TRBJ2-1; abundance: few; v_gene: TRBV19; d_gene: NA; CDR3nt: TGTGCCAGTAGTATAGTGACAGGTTCCTACAATGAGCAGTTCTTC; CDR3aa: CASSIVTGSYNEQFF
j_gene: TRBJ1-1; abundance: many; v_gene: TRBV20-1; d_gene: NA; CDR3nt: TGCAGTGCTAGAGATCGTCACGGGGTCAACACTGAAGCTTTCTTT; CDR3aa: CSARDRHGVNTEAFF
j_gene: TRBJ2-1; abundance: many; v_gene: TRBV11-3; d_gene: TRBD2; CDR3nt: TGTGCCAGCAGCCCGACTAGCGGGAGGGAAGGCTACAATGAGCAGTTCTTC; CDR3aa: CASSPTSGREGYNEQFF
j_gene: TRBJ2-6; abundance: few; v_gene: TRBV4-3; d_gene: NA; CDR3nt: TGCGCCAGCAGCCCTTCAGGGGCTGGGGCCAACGTCCTGACTTTC; CDR3aa: CASSPSGAGANVLTF
j_gene: TRBJ2-1; abundance: many; v_gene: TRBV11-1; d_gene: NA; CDR3nt: TGTGCCAACAGCCCGCGATTGAGCTCCTACAATGAGCAGTTCTTC; CDR3aa: CANSPRLSSYNEQFF
j_gene: TRBJ2-7; abundance: many; v_gene: TRBV9; d_gene: TRBD2; CDR3nt: TGTGCCAGCAGCGTAGGCCCGACTAGCTTGGAAGAGCAGTACTTC; CDR3aa: CASSVGPTSLEEQYF
j_gene: TRBJ2-1; abundance: many; v_gene: TRBV12-3/TRBV12-4; d_gene: NA; CDR3nt: TGTGCCAGCAGTTCCGGGGTCAGCTCCTACAATGAGCAGTTCTTC; CDR3aa: CASSSGVSSYNEQFF
j_gene: TRBJ2-2; abundance: few; v_gene: TRBV24-1; d_gene: TRBD2; CDR3nt: TGTGCCACCAGTGATCCCCCCCCGACTAGCGGGAGAGCCGGGGAGCTGTTTTTT; CDR3aa: CATSDPPPTSGRAGELFF
j_gene: TRBJ1-1; abundance: NA; v_gene: TRBV6-1; d_gene: TRBD1; CDR3nt: TGTGCCAGCAGTAAGCAGCCGGGACAGGGAAGGGGTATGAACACTGAAGCTTTCTTT; CDR3aa: CASSKQPGQGRGMNTEAFF
j_gene: TRBJ1-5; abundance: many; v_gene: TRBV2; d_gene: NA; CDR3nt: TGTGCCAGCAGTGAATTTGTGGATTTCCAGCCCCAGCATTTT; CDR3aa: CASSEFVDFQPQHF
j_gene: TRBJ2-2; abundance: many; v_gene: TRBV11-2; d_gene: NA; CDR3nt: TGTGCCAGCAGCTTAACAACGAACACCGGGGAGCTGTTTTTT; CDR3aa: CASSLTTNTGELFF
j_gene: TRBJ2-1; abundance: many; v_gene: TRBV3-1; d_gene: NA; CDR3nt: TGTGCCAGCAGCCAAGAAGGTCTAGGCTACAATGAGCAGTTCTTC; CDR3aa: CASSQEGLGYNEQFF
j_gene: TRBJ1-5; abundance: many; v_gene: TRBV12-3/TRBV12-4; d_gene: NA; CDR3nt: TGTGCCAGCAGTTTAGAGGGGAGCGGCAATCAGCCCCAGCATTTT; CDR3aa: CASSLEGSGNQPQHF
j_gene: TRBJ2-2; abundance: many; v_gene: TRBV7-6; d_gene: NA; CDR3nt: TGTGCCAGCAGCTTCGGGGGTGACACCGGGGAGCTGTTTTTT; CDR3aa: CASSFGGDTGELFF
j_gene: TRBJ2-5; abundance: many; v_gene: TRBV7-2; d_gene: NA; CDR3nt: TGTGCCAGCAGCTTAATGTCGACTGGGCAAGAGACCCAGTACTTC; CDR3aa: CASSLMSTGQETQYF